The 8 T cell receptor beta chains presented below share a single source sample, sequenced in a study of T cell repertoires in cytomegalovirus infection. TCRdb reprocessed the reads with MiXCR, giving one entry per CDR3 protein. The table lists around 770,000 distinct CDR3 sequences, roughly 29% of them singletons, with around 13% in the top ten. Their recognized antigens are unknown. Sequenced here: cultured CD8+ T cells from PBMCs, sampled from culture after CMV antigen stimulation. These TCRs come from a human donor in good health (CMV status not recorded). Some clones in this sample may be carry-over from other donors' samples.

This clonotype was detected only a few times. CDR3 in amino acids: CASSLAPRTGYTEAFF. Written as DNA, the CDR3 is TGTGCCAGCAGTTTAGCCCCCCGGACAGGGTACACTGAAGCTTTCTTT. The rearrangement uses TRBV27 and TRBJ1-1; 8 bases are shared with TRBD1. Germline CDR1 reads MNHEY; CDR2 reads SMNVEV (reference sequence). CDR3 length equals 16 residues. V was clipped by 2 bases and J by 3 bases; unmatched bases: 8.

The chain is built from TRBV6-5 and TRBJ1-2, with D maybe TRBD1 (5 bases). Germline V lookup: CDR1 MNHEY, CDR2 SVGAGI. V gave up 8 bases and J gave up 0 bases, with 25 bases separating them. The CDR3 has 18 residues. CDR3 region: CASRFLGTTPRSNYGYTF. In nucleotides, the CDR3 is TGTGCCAGCCGATTTTTAGGGACGACCCCTCGTTCTAACTATGGCTACACCTTC.

The V gene is TRBV2, the J gene TRBJ2-5; 7 nucleotides align to TRBD1. V shed 8 bases and J 2 bases; nucleotides not matched to a gene: 5. CDR3 length: 13 amino acids. Germline CDR1 SNHLY, CDR2 FYNNEI. The CDR3 nucleotides are TGTGCCAGCGCGTTACAGGGGCAAGAGACCCAGTACTTC. It is translated as CASALQGQETQYF. Complete variable domain (other parts from reference TRBV2 and TRBJ2-5): EPEVTQTPSHQVTQMGQEVILRCVPISNHLYFYWYRQILGQKVEFLVSFYNNEISEKSEIFDDQFSVERPDGSNFTLKIRSTKLEDSAMYFCASALQGQETQYFGPGTRLLVL.

This clonotype was found a few times. The V gene is TRBV7-9, the J gene TRBJ1-2; no firm D call. The CDR3 is 12 residues long. The germline gives CDR1 SEHNR, CDR2 FQNEAQ (reference sequence). V was trimmed by 4 bases and J by 8 bases, leaving 11 bases between them. CDR3 DNA sequence: TGTGCCAGCAGCTCGGGGTATTTGGGCTACACCTTC. Amino acid sequence: CASSSGYLGYTF.

V usage is TRBV12-3 or TRBV12-4 and J usage is TRBJ2-7; D perhaps matches TRBD1 (5 bases). V lost 4 bases to trimming and J lost 3 bases, with 7 bases between them. The length of the CDR3 is 12 residues. Here the CDR3 reads CASSSTVYEQYF. DNA for the CDR3: TGTGCCAGCAGTTCGACAGTCTACGAGCAGTACTTC.

The chain has TRBV27 and TRBJ1-5; no reliable D call. CDR1 and CDR2 (germline): MNHEY, SMNVEV (reference sequence). V gave up 4 bases and J gave up 4 bases, with 8 bases separating them. The CDR3 contains 13 residues. The CDR3 nucleotides are TGTGCCAGCAGTTGGGCAAGTAATCAGCCCCAGCATTTT. Residues: CASSWASNQPQHF.

V usage is TRBV5-6 and J usage is TRBJ2-7, with D tentatively TRBD1 or TRBD2 (5 bases each). With 0 bases removed from V and 6 bases from J, the gap between germline ends came to 10 bases. This CDR3 has 13 amino acids. CDR1 and CDR2 from the germline V gene are SGHDT and YYEEEE. Here the CDR3 DNA reads TGTGCCAGCAGCTTGGCTGGGACGGGCGAGCAGTACTTC. Protein sequence: CASSLAGTGEQYF.

Only a few counts were recorded for this clonotype. The rearrangement uses TRBV5-5 and TRBJ2-7; D tentatively fits TRBD1 or TRBD2 (5 bases each). Germline V gene sequence: CDR1 SGHKS, CDR2 YYEKEE (reference sequence). Trimming cost V 4 bases and J 5 bases, with 10 bases left between them. This CDR3 is 12 amino acids long. DNA for the CDR3: TGTGCCAGCAGCGAGGGGTCAAACGAGCAGTACTTC. Its protein is CASSEGSNEQYF.